This T cell receptor (beta chain) stems from a study of cytomegalovirus exposure and HLA in healthy donors. On this clone: Its antigen is still unknown.

Broader study findings: A cluster of highly shared sequence variants was likely a sequencing artifact. In presence/absence analyses, roughly uniform sequencing depth across donors was assumed. The study carried out a later analysis of TCR beta sequences. It associated some 15,000 of them with specific HLA alleles at a false discovery rate of 0.05.

The donors were healthy bone marrow donors. 60 Vbeta and 13 Jbeta primers were used in PCR. The method was immunoSEQ multiplex PCR; TCRdb's version includes in-frame clones alone and lacks a portion of them. The sample yields hundreds of thousands of clones, around 88% seen once. Germline CDR1 and CDR2: SGHNT and YENEEA. This CDR3 contains 14 residues. Trimming at V came to 5 bases and at J to 4 bases, leaving 7 bases not matched to a gene. Sequencing was performed on PBMCs. This chain connects TRBV11-3 to TRBJ2-7, with 8 bases lining up with TRBD1. This TCR derives from a woman aged 18 to 35 in good health and CMV-seronegative. The CDR3 here is CASSAGQGSYEQYF. The CDR3 DNA sequence: TGTGCCAGCAGCGCCGGACAGGGTAGTTACGAGCAGTACTTC.